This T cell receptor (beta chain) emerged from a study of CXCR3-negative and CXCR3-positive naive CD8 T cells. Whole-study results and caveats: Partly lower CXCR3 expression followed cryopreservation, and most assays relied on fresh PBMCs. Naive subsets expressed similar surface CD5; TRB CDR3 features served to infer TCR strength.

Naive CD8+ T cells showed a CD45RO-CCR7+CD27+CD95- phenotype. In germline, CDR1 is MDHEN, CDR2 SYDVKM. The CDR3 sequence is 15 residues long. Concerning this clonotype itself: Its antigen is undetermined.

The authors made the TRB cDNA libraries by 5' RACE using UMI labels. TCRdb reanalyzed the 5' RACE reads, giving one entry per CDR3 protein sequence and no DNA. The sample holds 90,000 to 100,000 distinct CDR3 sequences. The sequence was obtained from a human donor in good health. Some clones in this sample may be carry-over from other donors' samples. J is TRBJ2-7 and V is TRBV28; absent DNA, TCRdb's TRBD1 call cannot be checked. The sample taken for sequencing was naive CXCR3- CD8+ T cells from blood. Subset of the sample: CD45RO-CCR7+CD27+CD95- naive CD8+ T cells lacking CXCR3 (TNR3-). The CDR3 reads CASSLGQGPSGEQYF.